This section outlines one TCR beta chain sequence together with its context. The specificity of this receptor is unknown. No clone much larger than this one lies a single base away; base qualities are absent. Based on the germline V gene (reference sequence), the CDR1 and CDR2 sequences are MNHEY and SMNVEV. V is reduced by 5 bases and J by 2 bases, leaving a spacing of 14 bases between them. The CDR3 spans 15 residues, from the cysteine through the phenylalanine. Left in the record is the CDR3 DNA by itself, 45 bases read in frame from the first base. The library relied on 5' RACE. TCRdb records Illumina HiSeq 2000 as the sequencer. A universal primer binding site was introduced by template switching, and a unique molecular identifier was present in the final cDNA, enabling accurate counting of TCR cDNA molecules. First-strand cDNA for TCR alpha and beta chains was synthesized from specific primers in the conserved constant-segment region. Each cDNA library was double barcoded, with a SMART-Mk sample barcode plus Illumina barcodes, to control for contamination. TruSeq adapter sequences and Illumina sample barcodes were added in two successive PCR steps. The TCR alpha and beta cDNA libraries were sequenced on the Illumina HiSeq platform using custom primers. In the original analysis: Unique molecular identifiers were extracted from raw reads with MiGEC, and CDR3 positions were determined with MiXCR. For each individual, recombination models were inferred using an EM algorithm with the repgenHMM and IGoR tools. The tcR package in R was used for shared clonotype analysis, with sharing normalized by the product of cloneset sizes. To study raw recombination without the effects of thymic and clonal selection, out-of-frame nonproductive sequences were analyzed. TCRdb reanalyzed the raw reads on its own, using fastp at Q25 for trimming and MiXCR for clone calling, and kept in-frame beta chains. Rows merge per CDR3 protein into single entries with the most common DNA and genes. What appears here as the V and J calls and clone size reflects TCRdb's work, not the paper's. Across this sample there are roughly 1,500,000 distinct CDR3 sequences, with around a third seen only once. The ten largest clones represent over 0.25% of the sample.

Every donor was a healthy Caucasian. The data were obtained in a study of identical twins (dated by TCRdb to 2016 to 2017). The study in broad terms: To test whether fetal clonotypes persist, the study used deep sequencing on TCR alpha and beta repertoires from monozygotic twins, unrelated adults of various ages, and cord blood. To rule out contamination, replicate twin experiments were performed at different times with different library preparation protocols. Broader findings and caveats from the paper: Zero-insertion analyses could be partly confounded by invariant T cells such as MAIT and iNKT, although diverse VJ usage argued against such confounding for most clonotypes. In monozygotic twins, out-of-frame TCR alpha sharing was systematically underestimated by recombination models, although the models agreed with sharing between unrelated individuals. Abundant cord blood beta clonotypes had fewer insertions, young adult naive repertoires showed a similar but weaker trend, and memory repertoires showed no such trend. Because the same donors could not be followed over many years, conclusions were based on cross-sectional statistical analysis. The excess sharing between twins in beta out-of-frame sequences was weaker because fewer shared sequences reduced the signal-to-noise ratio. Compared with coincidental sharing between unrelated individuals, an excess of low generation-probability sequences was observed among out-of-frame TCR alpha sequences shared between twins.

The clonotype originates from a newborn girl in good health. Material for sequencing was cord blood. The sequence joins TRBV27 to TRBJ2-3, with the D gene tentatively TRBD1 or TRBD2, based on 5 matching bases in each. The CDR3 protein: CASSNGAGYTDTQYF. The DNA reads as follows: TGTGCCAGCAGTAACGGGGCTGGCTACACAGATACGCAGTATTTT.